Listed below are T cell receptor beta chains from one sample, sequenced in a study of early T cells in non-severe SARS-CoV-2 infection. TCRdb analysed the 5' RACE reads with MiXCR anew, one entry per CDR3 protein. The profile covers 95,000 to 120,000 distinct CDR3 sequences, with over 10% appearing a single time and less than 3.5% taken by the ten largest. Sample: whole blood. The receptors originated from an adult who was a healthcare worker with PCR-confirmed SARS-CoV-2 infection or an uninfected control (not recorded which). The CDR3 runs from the conserved cysteine through the conserved F or W. D genes are given only for firm matches. Only part of the rows carry a size: once, few, many, or a class if the clone is expanded.

d_gene: TRBD1; abundance: few; v_gene: TRBV20-1; j_gene: TRBJ1-6; CDR3aa: CSAVGQANSPLHF; CDR3nt: TGCAGTGCCGTCGGACAGGCTAATTCACCCCTCCACTTT
d_gene: .; abundance: many; v_gene: TRBV28; j_gene: TRBJ1-1; CDR3aa: CASSLIQKNTEAFF; CDR3nt: TGTGCCAGCAGTTTAATCCAGAAGAACACTGAAGCTTTCTTT
d_gene: TRBD2; abundance: few; v_gene: TRBV9; j_gene: TRBJ2-1; CDR3aa: CASSVGRGGGPLYNEQFF; CDR3nt: TGTGCCAGCAGCGTAGGAAGGGGCGGGGGGCCCTTATACAATGAGCAGTTCTTC
d_gene: .; abundance: once; v_gene: TRBV6-5; j_gene: TRBJ1-2; CDR3aa: CASSASPIGYTF; CDR3nt: TGTGCCAGCAGTGCCTCCCCTATCGGCTACACCTTC
d_gene: .; abundance: .; v_gene: TRBV12-3/TRBV12-4; j_gene: TRBJ1-5; CDR3aa: CASHGQTNQPQHF; CDR3nt: TGTGCCAGCCACGGGCAGACCAATCAGCCCCAGCATTTT
d_gene: .; abundance: few; v_gene: TRBV11-2; j_gene: TRBJ1-4; CDR3aa: CASSLGTRAANEKLFF; CDR3nt: TGTGCCAGCAGCTTAGGAACGAGGGCTGCTAATGAAAAACTGTTTTTT
d_gene: .; abundance: many; v_gene: TRBV28; j_gene: TRBJ2-2; CDR3aa: CATTLADTGELFF; CDR3nt: TGTGCCACCACCCTGGCAGACACCGGGGAGCTGTTTTTT
d_gene: .; abundance: .; v_gene: TRBV29-1; j_gene: TRBJ2-7; CDR3aa: CSVGDILYEQYF; CDR3nt: TGCAGCGTTGGAGACATCCTCTACGAGCAGTACTTC
d_gene: TRBD2; abundance: few; v_gene: TRBV7-8; j_gene: TRBJ2-3; CDR3aa: CASSPRWGGADTQYF; CDR3nt: TGTGCCAGCAGCCCCCGGTGGGGGGGGGCAGATACGCAGTATTTT
d_gene: .; abundance: many; v_gene: TRBV20-1; j_gene: TRBJ2-1; CDR3aa: CSARLQGYNEQFF; CDR3nt: TGCAGTGCTCGCCTGCAGGGCTACAATGAGCAGTTCTTC
d_gene: .; abundance: many; v_gene: TRBV7-3; j_gene: TRBJ2-2; CDR3aa: CASSLNRVATGELFF; CDR3nt: TGTGCCAGCAGCTTAAATAGGGTAGCCACCGGGGAGCTGTTTTTT
d_gene: .; abundance: few; v_gene: TRBV11-2; j_gene: TRBJ1-4; CDR3aa: CASSSNRLPNEKLFF; CDR3nt: TGTGCCAGCAGCTCCAACAGGCTCCCTAATGAAAAACTGTTTTTT
d_gene: .; abundance: few; v_gene: TRBV29-1; j_gene: TRBJ1-2; CDR3aa: CSVGGAGSKAGYTF; CDR3nt: TGCAGCGTTGGAGGGGCAGGGTCAAAGGCCGGCTACACCTTC
d_gene: .; abundance: many; v_gene: TRBV6-1; j_gene: TRBJ2-1; CDR3aa: CASSITSNEQFF; CDR3nt: TGTGCCAGCAGCATCACTAGCAATGAGCAGTTCTTC
d_gene: .; abundance: .; v_gene: TRBV5-8; j_gene: TRBJ1-5; CDR3aa: CASSPLSGTWDQPQHF; CDR3nt: TGTGCCAGCAGCCCGCTATCGGGAACTTGGGACCAGCCCCAGCATTTT
d_gene: .; abundance: .; v_gene: TRBV7-6; j_gene: TRBJ2-1; CDR3aa: CASSLVTGPGRNEQFF; CDR3nt: TGTGCCAGCAGCTTAGTGACAGGCCCAGGACGTAATGAGCAGTTCTTC
d_gene: TRBD2; abundance: many; v_gene: TRBV11-1; j_gene: TRBJ2-3; CDR3aa: CASSWTSLDTQYF; CDR3nt: TGTGCCAGCAGCTGGACTAGCTTGGATACGCAGTATTTT
d_gene: .; abundance: .; v_gene: TRBV18; j_gene: TRBJ1-1; CDR3aa: CASSQTRDTEAFF; CDR3nt: TGTGCCAGCTCACAGACCCGAGACACTGAAGCTTTCTTT
d_gene: TRBD1; abundance: .; v_gene: TRBV29-1; j_gene: TRBJ2-3; CDR3aa: CSTSGTGGRTGADTQYF; CDR3nt: TGCAGCACCTCCGGGACAGGGGGTCGTACAGGGGCAGATACGCAGTATTTT
d_gene: TRBD1; abundance: .; v_gene: TRBV6-5; j_gene: TRBJ1-6; CDR3aa: CASSSRQGQSSYNSPLHF; CDR3nt: TGTGCCAGCAGTTCGCGACAGGGCCAGAGCTCCTATAATTCACCCCTCCACTTT
d_gene: .; abundance: few; v_gene: TRBV29-1; j_gene: TRBJ2-5; CDR3aa: CSARGGGETQYF; CDR3nt: TGCAGCGCCAGAGGAGGAGGGGAGACCCAGTACTTC
d_gene: TRBD1; abundance: many; v_gene: TRBV15; j_gene: TRBJ2-7; CDR3aa: CATSSRTGMDEQYF; CDR3nt: TGTGCCACCAGCAGCCGGACAGGGATGGATGAGCAGTACTTC
d_gene: .; abundance: many; v_gene: TRBV6-5; j_gene: TRBJ2-3; CDR3aa: CASSYSSETDTQYF; CDR3nt: TGTGCCAGCAGTTACTCCTCCGAGACAGATACGCAGTATTTT
d_gene: TRBD1; abundance: few; v_gene: TRBV3-1; j_gene: TRBJ2-7; CDR3aa: CASSQGTGNYEQYF; CDR3nt: TGTGCCAGCAGTCAGGGGACAGGGAACTACGAGCAGTACTTC
d_gene: TRBD2; abundance: many; v_gene: TRBV20-1; j_gene: TRBJ2-5; CDR3aa: CSASSGRAETQYF; CDR3nt: TGCAGTGCTAGTAGCGGGAGGGCTGAGACCCAGTACTTC
d_gene: .; abundance: few; v_gene: TRBV29-1; j_gene: TRBJ2-2; CDR3aa: CSVWNTGELFF; CDR3nt: TGCAGCGTTTGGAACACCGGGGAGCTGTTTTTT
d_gene: .; abundance: many; v_gene: TRBV5-1; j_gene: TRBJ2-1; CDR3aa: CASSLAPINEQFF; CDR3nt: TGCGCCAGCAGCTTGGCACCTATCAATGAGCAGTTCTTC
d_gene: .; abundance: .; v_gene: TRBV12-3/TRBV12-4; j_gene: TRBJ2-5; CDR3aa: CASSFGSGTHETQYF; CDR3nt: TGTGCCAGCAGTTTTGGGTCAGGGACACATGAGACCCAGTACTTC
d_gene: .; abundance: many; v_gene: TRBV12-3/TRBV12-4; j_gene: TRBJ1-1; CDR3aa: CASSLVNTEAFF; CDR3nt: TGTGCCAGCAGTTTAGTGAACACTGAAGCTTTCTTT
d_gene: .; abundance: .; v_gene: TRBV29-1; j_gene: TRBJ1-4; CDR3aa: CSVESRHGPSGEKLFF; CDR3nt: TGCAGCGTTGAAAGTCGACATGGGCCTTCGGGTGAAAAACTGTTTTTT
d_gene: TRBD2; abundance: .; v_gene: TRBV12-3/TRBV12-4; j_gene: TRBJ2-1; CDR3aa: CASSQTRGGPSYNEQFF; CDR3nt: TGTGCCAGCAGCCAAACTCGCGGGGGACCCTCCTACAATGAGCAGTTCTTC
d_gene: .; abundance: many; v_gene: TRBV6-1; j_gene: TRBJ1-5; CDR3aa: CASHMDAGPRQPQHF; CDR3nt: TGTGCCAGTCATATGGACGCCGGGCCACGACAGCCCCAGCATTTT
d_gene: .; abundance: few; v_gene: TRBV7-3; j_gene: TRBJ2-7; CDR3aa: CASSSPPFGTDYEQYF; CDR3nt: TGTGCCAGCAGCAGCCCCCCTTTCGGGACCGACTACGAGCAGTACTTC
d_gene: TRBD1; abundance: few; v_gene: TRBV7-8; j_gene: TRBJ2-5; CDR3aa: CASSSWTGAAETQYF; CDR3nt: TGTGCCAGCAGCTCGTGGACAGGGGCGGCGGAGACCCAGTACTTC
d_gene: TRBD2; abundance: many; v_gene: TRBV12-3/TRBV12-4; j_gene: TRBJ2-2; CDR3aa: CASSLLAGANTGELFF; CDR3nt: TGTGCCAGCAGTTTATTAGCGGGGGCCAACACCGGGGAGCTGTTTTTT
d_gene: .; abundance: many; v_gene: TRBV21-1; j_gene: TRBJ2-7; CDR3aa: CASSCSGRSYEQYF; CDR3nt: TGTGCCAGCAGCTGTAGCGGGAGGTCCTACGAGCAGTACTTC
d_gene: TRBD1; abundance: many; v_gene: TRBV20-1; j_gene: TRBJ1-5; CDR3aa: CSARAGGAGQPQHF; CDR3nt: TGCAGTGCTAGAGCAGGGGGGGCAGGTCAGCCCCAGCATTTT
d_gene: .; abundance: .; v_gene: TRBV6-2/TRBV6-3; j_gene: TRBJ2-5; CDR3aa: CASSYFQETQYF; CDR3nt: TGTGCCAGCAGTTACTTCCAAGAGACCCAGTACTTC
d_gene: .; abundance: .; v_gene: TRBV28; j_gene: TRBJ2-5; CDR3aa: CASQFSGGPQETQYF; CDR3nt: TGTGCCAGCCAATTCTCGGGGGGCCCCCAAGAGACCCAGTACTTC
d_gene: TRBD2; abundance: many; v_gene: TRBV13; j_gene: TRBJ2-5; CDR3aa: CASSRGLAGDPQETQYF; CDR3nt: TGTGCCAGCAGCAGAGGACTAGCGGGAGACCCCCAGGAGACCCAGTACTTC
d_gene: TRBD1; abundance: many; v_gene: TRBV5-1; j_gene: TRBJ1-2; CDR3aa: CASSAGTGFYGYTF; CDR3nt: TGCGCCAGCAGCGCGGGGACAGGGTTTTATGGCTACACCTTC
d_gene: .; abundance: many; v_gene: TRBV5-6; j_gene: TRBJ2-2; CDR3aa: CASSYLTVNTGELFF; CDR3nt: TGTGCCAGCAGTTACCTGACAGTGAACACCGGGGAGCTGTTTTTT
d_gene: .; abundance: many; v_gene: TRBV11-2; j_gene: TRBJ2-5; CDR3aa: CASSFVQKGTQYF; CDR3nt: TGTGCCAGCAGCTTTGTCCAGAAAGGGACCCAGTACTTC
d_gene: TRBD2; abundance: few; v_gene: TRBV6-6; j_gene: TRBJ2-2; CDR3aa: CASSSQIAGGTGELFF; CDR3nt: TGTGCCAGCAGCTCCCAAATAGCGGGAGGCACCGGGGAGCTGTTTTTT
d_gene: TRBD1; abundance: many; v_gene: TRBV6-2/TRBV6-3; j_gene: TRBJ2-1; CDR3aa: CASSYVGQGAGEQFF; CDR3nt: TGTGCCAGCAGTTACGTAGGACAGGGGGCCGGTGAGCAGTTCTTC
d_gene: .; abundance: many; v_gene: TRBV11-2; j_gene: TRBJ2-6; CDR3aa: CASSLEGIGANVLTF; CDR3nt: TGTGCCAGCAGCTTGGAGGGGATCGGGGCCAACGTCCTGACTTTC
d_gene: .; abundance: .; v_gene: TRBV19; j_gene: TRBJ2-2; CDR3aa: CASRRGKNTGELFF; CDR3nt: TGTGCCAGTAGACGCGGGAAGAACACCGGGGAGCTGTTTTTT
d_gene: .; abundance: .; v_gene: TRBV18; j_gene: TRBJ2-2; CDR3aa: CASSLKNTGELFF; CDR3nt: TGTGCCAGCTCACTTAAGAACACCGGGGAGCTGTTTTTT
d_gene: TRBD2; abundance: .; v_gene: TRBV7-6; j_gene: TRBJ2-1; CDR3aa: CASSLVRSGGNEQFF; CDR3nt: TGTGCCAGCAGCTTAGTCCGTAGCGGGGGAAATGAGCAGTTCTTC
d_gene: .; abundance: .; v_gene: TRBV11-2; j_gene: TRBJ2-7; CDR3aa: CVSSLVVGGLLEQYF; CDR3nt: TGTGTCAGCAGCTTAGTTGTCGGGGGGCTGTTGGAGCAGTACTTC
d_gene: .; abundance: few; v_gene: TRBV14; j_gene: TRBJ2-5; CDR3aa: CASSPSTPLGGSQYF; CDR3nt: TGTGCCAGCAGCCCATCGACACCCTTAGGGGGGTCCCAGTACTTC
d_gene: .; abundance: .; v_gene: TRBV29-1; j_gene: TRBJ1-1; CDR3aa: CSVEWGGMLNTEAFF; CDR3nt: TGCAGCGTTGAGTGGGGGGGGATGCTGAACACTGAAGCTTTCTTT
d_gene: .; abundance: many; v_gene: TRBV6-5; j_gene: TRBJ2-5; CDR3aa: CASSYLGGETQYF; CDR3nt: TGTGCCAGCAGTTACTTGGGGGGAGAGACCCAGTACTTC
d_gene: .; abundance: few; v_gene: TRBV20-1; j_gene: TRBJ1-1; CDR3aa: CSAPTNTEAFF; CDR3nt: TGCAGTGCCCCAACCAACACTGAAGCTTTCTTT
d_gene: .; abundance: .; v_gene: TRBV7-5; j_gene: TRBJ1-2; CDR3aa: CISVPEAGVDYGYTF; CDR3nt: .
d_gene: TRBD1; abundance: .; v_gene: TRBV27; j_gene: TRBJ1-1; CDR3aa: CASSLGVGQGWTEAFF; CDR3nt: TGTGCCAGCAGTTTAGGAGTCGGACAGGGGTGGACTGAAGCTTTCTTT
d_gene: .; abundance: .; v_gene: TRBV7-6; j_gene: TRBJ2-3; CDR3aa: CASNPFGGTDTQYF; CDR3nt: TGTGCCAGCAACCCGTTCGGGGGCACAGATACGCAGTATTTT